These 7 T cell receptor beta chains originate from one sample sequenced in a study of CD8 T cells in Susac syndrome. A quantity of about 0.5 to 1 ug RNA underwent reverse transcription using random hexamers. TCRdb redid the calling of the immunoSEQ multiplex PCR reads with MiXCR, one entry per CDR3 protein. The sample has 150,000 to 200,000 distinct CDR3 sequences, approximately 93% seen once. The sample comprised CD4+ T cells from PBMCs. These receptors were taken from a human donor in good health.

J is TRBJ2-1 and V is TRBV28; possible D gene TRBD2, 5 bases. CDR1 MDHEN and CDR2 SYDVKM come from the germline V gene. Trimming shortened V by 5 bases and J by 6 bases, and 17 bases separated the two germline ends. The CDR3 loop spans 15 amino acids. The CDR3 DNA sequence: TGTGCCAGCAGTCGCTCGGGGAAACCATCCAATGAGCAGTTCTTC. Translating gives CASSRSGKPSNEQFF.

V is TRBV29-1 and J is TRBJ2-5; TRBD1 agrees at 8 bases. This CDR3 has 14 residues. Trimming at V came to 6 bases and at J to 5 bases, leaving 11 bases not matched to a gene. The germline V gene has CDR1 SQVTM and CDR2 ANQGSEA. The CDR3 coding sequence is TGCAGCGTCCCGACAGGGGTGGAATCGGAGACCCAGTACTTC. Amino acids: CSVPTGVESETQYF.

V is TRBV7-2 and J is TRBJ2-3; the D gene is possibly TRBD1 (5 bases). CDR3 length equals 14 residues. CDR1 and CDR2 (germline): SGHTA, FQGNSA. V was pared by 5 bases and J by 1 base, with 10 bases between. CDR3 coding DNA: TGTGCCAGCAGCCTCAGGGTGGGCACAGATACGCAGTATTTT. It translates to CASSLRVGTDTQYF.

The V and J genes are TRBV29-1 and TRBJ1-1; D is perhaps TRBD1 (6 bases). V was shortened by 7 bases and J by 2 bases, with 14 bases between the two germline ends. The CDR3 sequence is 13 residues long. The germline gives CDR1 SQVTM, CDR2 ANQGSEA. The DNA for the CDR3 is TGCAGCGCTTCCGGGACAACTAACACTGAAGCTTTCTTT. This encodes CSASGTTNTEAFF.

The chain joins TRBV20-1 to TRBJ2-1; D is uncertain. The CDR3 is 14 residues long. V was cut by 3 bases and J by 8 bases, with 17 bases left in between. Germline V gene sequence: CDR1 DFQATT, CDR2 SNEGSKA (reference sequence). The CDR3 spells CSARYLGLRYEQFF. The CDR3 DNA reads TGCAGTGCTAGGTATTTGGGGTTGAGGTATGAGCAGTTCTTC.

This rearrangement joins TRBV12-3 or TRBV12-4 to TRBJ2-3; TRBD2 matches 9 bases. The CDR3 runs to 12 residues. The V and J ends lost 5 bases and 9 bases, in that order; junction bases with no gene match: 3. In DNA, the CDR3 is TGTGCCAGCAGTAAAAGCGGGGGGACGCAGTATTTT. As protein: CASSKSGGTQYF.

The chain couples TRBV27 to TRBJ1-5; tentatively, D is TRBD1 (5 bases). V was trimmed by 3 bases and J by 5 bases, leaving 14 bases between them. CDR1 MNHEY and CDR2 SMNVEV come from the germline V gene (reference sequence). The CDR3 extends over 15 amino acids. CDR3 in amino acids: CASSFWGPGDQPQHF. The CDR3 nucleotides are TGTGCCAGCAGTTTTTGGGGCCCGGGTGATCAGCCCCAGCATTTT.